This T cell receptor beta chain was observed in a study of blood T cell repertoires in COVID-19. TCRdb keeps only in-frame clones here, not all; method: immunoSEQ multiplex PCR. The data show some 390,000 clones, 75% to 90% seen once. The germline V gene has CDR1 SGHRS and CDR2 YFSETQ. The CDR3 extends over 15 amino acids. Unmatched junction bases numbered 2, after V lost 0 bases and J lost 2 bases. Cohorts were determined from participant-reported clinical history. Sequenced: PBMCs or T cells enriched from blood (not recorded which). V and J are TRBV5-1 and TRBJ2-7, with 10 bases aligning to TRBD1. The sequence was collected from a young man who had recovered from COVID-19. The CDR3 DNA follows: TGCGCCAGCAGCTTGGACGGGACAGGGGCCTACGAGCAGTACTTC. This encodes CASSLDGTGAYEQYF.